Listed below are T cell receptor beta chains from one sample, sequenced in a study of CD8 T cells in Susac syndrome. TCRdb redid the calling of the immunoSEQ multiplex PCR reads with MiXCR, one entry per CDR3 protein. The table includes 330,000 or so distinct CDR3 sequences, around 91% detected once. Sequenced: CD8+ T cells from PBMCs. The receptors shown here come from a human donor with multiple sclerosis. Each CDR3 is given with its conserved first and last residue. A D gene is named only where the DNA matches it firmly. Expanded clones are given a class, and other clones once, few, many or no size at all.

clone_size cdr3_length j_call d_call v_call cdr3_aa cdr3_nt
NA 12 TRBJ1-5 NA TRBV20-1 CSANRESQPQHF TGCAGTGCTAACAGGGAAAGTCAGCCCCAGCATTTT
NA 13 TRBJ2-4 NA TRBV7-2 CASSLPVTDIQYF TGTGCCAGCAGCTTACCCGTGACAGATATTCAGTACTTC
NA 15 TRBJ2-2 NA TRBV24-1 CATSGLRSNTGELFF TGTGCCACCAGTGGGTTGAGGAGCAACACCGGGGAGCTGTTTTTT
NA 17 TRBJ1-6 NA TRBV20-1 CSASPGEELTYNSPLHF TGCAGTGCTAGTCCCGGCGAGGAGTTAACGTATAATTCACCCCTCCACTTT
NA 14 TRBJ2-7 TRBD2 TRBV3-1 CASSPTSGDYEQYF TGTGCCAGCAGCCCTACTAGCGGGGACTACGAGCAGTACTTC
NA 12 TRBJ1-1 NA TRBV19 CASSIGQLEAFF TGTGCCAGTAGTATCGGACAGCTTGAAGCTTTCTTT
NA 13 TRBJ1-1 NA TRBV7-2 CASRILIHTEAFF TGTGCCAGCAGAATCCTGATACACACTGAAGCTTTCTTT
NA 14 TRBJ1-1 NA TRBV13 CASSSGGVNTEAFF TGTGCCAGCAGCTCCGGGGGGGTTAACACTGAAGCTTTCTTT
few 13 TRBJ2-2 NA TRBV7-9 CASSLGPGQELFF TGTGCCAGCAGCTTAGGACCGGGACAGGAGCTGTTTTTT
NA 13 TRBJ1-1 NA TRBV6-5 CASRLSGNTEAFF TGTGCCAGCAGGCTCTCGGGGAACACTGAAGCTTTCTTT
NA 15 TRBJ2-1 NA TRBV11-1 CASSLAEGARNEQFF TGTGCCAGCAGCTTAGCGGAGGGGGCGCGAAATGAGCAGTTCTTC
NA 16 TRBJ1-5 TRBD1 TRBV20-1 CSARELTGEDNQPQHF TGCAGTGCTAGAGAGTTAACAGGGGAGGACAATCAGCCCCAGCATTTT
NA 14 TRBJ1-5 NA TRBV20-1 CSARDDGAGQPQHF TGCAGTGCTAGAGATGACGGGGCGGGTCAGCCCCAGCATTTT
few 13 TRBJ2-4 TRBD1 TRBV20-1 CSARDRGENIQYF TGCAGTGCAAGAGACAGGGGCGAAAACATTCAGTACTTC
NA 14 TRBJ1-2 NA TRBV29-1 CSVADLGGYYGYTF TGCAGCGTTGCCGATCTCGGGGGTTACTATGGCTACACCTTC
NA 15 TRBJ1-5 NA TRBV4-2 CASSQESTGSQPQHF TGTGCCAGCAGCCAAGAATCGACAGGCTCTCAGCCCCAGCATTTT
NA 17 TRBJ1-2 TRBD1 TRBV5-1 CASSHDRDLRFDYGYTF TGCGCCAGCAGTCACGACAGGGACCTGCGCTTTGACTATGGCTACACCTTC
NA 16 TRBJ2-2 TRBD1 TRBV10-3 CAISESPGQGSGELFF TGTGCCATCAGTGAGTCTCCGGGACAGGGCTCCGGGGAGCTGTTTTTT
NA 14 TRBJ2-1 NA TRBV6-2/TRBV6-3 CASSPPALGDEQFF TGTGCCAGCAGTCCACCAGCCTTGGGGGACGAGCAGTTCTTC
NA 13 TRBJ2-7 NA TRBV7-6 CASSLGGGPEQYF TGTGCCAGCAGCTTAGGTGGGGGCCCCGAGCAGTACTTC
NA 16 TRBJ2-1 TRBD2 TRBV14 CASSQVGEGIYNEQFF TGTGCCAGCAGCCAAGTGGGGGAGGGAATATACAATGAGCAGTTCTTC
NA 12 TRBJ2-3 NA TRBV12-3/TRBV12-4 CAGSLGSDTQYF TGTGCCGGCAGTTTGGGTTCGGATACGCAGTATTTT
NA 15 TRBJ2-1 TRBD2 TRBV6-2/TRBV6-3 CASSLRDSGGDEQFF TGTGCCAGCAGCCTCCGGGACTCGGGAGGGGATGAGCAGTTCTTC
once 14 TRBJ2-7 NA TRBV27 CASSLYPVSYEQYF TGTGCCAGCAGTTTATATCCCGTCTCCTACGAGCAGTACTTC
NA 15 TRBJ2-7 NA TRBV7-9 CASSLPSGGSYEQYF TGTGCCAGCAGCTTACCATCTGGGGGCAGCTACGAGCAGTACTTC
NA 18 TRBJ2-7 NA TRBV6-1 CASSEATAGEGGFYEQYF TGTGCCAGCAGTGAAGCGACGGCGGGAGAGGGGGGATTCTACGAGCAGTACTTC